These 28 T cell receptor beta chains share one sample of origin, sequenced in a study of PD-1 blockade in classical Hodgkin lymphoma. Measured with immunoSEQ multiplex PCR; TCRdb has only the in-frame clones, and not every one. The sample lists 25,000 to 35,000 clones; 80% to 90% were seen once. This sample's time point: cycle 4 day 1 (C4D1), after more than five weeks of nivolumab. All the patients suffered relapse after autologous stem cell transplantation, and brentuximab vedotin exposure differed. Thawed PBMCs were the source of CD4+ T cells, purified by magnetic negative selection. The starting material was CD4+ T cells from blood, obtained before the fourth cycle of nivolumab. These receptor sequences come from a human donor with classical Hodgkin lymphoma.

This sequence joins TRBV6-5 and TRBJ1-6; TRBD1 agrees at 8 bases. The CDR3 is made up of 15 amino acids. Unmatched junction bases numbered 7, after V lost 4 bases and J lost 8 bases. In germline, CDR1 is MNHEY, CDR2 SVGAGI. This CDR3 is CASSSSGTGYSPLHF. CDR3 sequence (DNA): TGTGCCAGCAGTTCTTCCGGGACAGGTTATTCACCCCTCCACTTT.

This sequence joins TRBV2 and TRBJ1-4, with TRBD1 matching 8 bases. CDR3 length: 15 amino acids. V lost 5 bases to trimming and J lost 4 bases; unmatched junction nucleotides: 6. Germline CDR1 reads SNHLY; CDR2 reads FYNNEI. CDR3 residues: CASSSQGDFNEKLFF. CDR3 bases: TGTGCCAGCAGTTCACAGGGGGACTTTAATGAAAAACTGTTTTTT.

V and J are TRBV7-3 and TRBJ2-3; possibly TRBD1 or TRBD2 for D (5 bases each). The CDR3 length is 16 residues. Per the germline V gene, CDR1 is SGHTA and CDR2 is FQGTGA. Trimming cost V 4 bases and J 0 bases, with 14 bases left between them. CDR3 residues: CASSSVGVHSTDTQYF. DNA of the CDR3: TGTGCCAGCAGCTCCGTGGGGGTCCATAGCACAGATACGCAGTATTTT.

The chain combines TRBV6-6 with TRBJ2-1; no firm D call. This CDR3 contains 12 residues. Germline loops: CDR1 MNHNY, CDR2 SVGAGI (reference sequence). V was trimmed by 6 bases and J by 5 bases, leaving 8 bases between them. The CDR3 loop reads CASSEVNNEQFF. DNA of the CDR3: TGTGCCAGCAGCGAGGTTAACAATGAGCAGTTCTTC.

Here the CDR3 reads CASSPRRPGRDTQYF. CDR3 in DNA: TGTGCCAGTAGTCCTCGACGCCCCGGCCGGGATACGCAGTATTTT. The chain combines TRBV19 with TRBJ2-3; D call uncertain. Germline V gene data show CDR1 as LNHDA and CDR2 as SQIVND (reference sequence). Trimming shortened V by 5 bases and J by 6 bases, and 18 bases separated the two germline ends. The CDR3 loop spans 15 amino acids.

The CDR3 reads CASSYGGLFETQYF. The CDR3 DNA reads TGTGCCAGCAGTTACGGGGGACTATTCGAGACCCAGTACTTC. The rearrangement uses TRBV6-5 and TRBJ2-5, with 7 bases aligning to TRBD2. The CDR3 extends over 14 amino acids. The V segment lost 2 bases and the J segment 5 bases; nucleotides outside the gene matches: 5. Germline CDR1 and CDR2: MNHEY and SVGAGI.

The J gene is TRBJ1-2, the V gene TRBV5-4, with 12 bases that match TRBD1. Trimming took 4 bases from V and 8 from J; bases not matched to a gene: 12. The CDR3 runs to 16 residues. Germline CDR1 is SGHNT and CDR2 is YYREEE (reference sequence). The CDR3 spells CASSIQGQGAAWGYTF. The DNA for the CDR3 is TGTGCCAGCAGCATCCAGGGACAGGGGGCGGCGTGGGGCTACACCTTC.

The CDR3 DNA reads as TGCGCCAGCAGCTTGGGAGAAGGGGGACCGGGTTCACCCCTCCACTTT. Its protein is CASSLGEGGPGSPLHF. The V gene is TRBV5-1, the J gene TRBJ1-6; weak D call: TRBD1 (6 bases). Trimming removed 0 bases at V and 9 bases at J, with 16 bases between. Germline loops: CDR1 SGHRS, CDR2 YFSETQ. This CDR3 contains 16 residues.

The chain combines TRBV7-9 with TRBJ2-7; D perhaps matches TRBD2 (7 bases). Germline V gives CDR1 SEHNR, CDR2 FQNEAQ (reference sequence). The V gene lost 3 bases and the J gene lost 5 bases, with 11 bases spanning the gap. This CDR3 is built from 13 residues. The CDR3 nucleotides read TGTGCCAGCAGCTTGGGGGGGCCAGACGAGCAGTACTTC. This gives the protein CASSLGGPDEQYF.

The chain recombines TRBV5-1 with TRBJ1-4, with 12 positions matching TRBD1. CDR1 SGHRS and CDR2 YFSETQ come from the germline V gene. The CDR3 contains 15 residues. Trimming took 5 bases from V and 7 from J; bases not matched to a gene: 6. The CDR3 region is CASRGTGGSSEKLFF. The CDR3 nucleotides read TGCGCCAGCAGGGGGACAGGGGGCAGTAGTGAAAAACTGTTTTTT.

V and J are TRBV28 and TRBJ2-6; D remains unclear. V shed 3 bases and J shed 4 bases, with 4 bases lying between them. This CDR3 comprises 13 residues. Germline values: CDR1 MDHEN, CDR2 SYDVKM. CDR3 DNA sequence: TGTGCCAGCAGTTTTAGGGGGGCCAACGTCCTGACTTTC. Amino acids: CASSFRGANVLTF.

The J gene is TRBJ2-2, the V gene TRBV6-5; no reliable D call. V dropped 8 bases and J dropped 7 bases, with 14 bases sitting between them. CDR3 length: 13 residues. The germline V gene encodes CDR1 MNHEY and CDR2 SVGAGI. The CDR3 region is CASSGVFGGELFF. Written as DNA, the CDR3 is TGTGCCAGCTCTGGGGTCTTCGGCGGGGAGCTGTTTTTT.

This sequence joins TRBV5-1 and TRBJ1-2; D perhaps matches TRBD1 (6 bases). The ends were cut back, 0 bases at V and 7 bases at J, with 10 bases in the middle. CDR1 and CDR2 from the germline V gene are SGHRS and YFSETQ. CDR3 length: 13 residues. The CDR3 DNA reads TGCGCCAGCAGCTTGGGGCTAGGGGGTGGCTACACCTTC. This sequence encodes CASSLGLGGGYTF.

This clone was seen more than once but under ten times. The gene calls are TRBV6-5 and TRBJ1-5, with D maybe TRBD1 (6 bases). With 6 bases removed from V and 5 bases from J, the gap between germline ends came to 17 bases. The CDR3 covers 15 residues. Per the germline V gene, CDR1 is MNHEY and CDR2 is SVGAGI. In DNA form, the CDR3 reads TGTGCCAGCAGCAGCGGTGGGGGGGCGCATCAGCCCCAGCATTTT. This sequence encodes CASSSGGGAHQPQHF.

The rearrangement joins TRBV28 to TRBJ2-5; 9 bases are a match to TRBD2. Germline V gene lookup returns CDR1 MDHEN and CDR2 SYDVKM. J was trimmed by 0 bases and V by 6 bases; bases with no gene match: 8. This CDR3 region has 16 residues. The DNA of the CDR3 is TGTGCCAGCAGGTTGGGACTAGCACTTCACCAAGAGACCCAGTACTTC. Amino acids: CASRLGLALHQETQYF.

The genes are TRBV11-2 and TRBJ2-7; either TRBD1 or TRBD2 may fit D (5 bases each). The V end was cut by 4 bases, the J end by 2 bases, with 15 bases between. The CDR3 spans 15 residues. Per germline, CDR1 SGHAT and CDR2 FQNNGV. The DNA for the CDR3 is TGTGCCAGCAGCTCCACGAGGGACGGAACCTACGAGCAGTACTTC. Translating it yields CASSSTRDGTYEQYF.

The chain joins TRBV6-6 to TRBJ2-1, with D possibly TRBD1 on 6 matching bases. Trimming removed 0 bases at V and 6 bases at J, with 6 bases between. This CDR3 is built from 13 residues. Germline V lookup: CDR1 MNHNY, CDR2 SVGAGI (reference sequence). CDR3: CASSYSTGNEQFF. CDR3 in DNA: TGTGCCAGCAGTTACTCGACAGGCAATGAGCAGTTCTTC.

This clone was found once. The CDR3 region is CASRGGTGNTEAFF. The CDR3, as DNA: TGCGCCAGCAGGGGGGGGACAGGGAACACTGAAGCTTTCTTT. The genes are TRBV5-1 and TRBJ1-1; 8 bases align to TRBD1. The V and J ends lost 5 bases and 1 base, in that order; junction bases with no gene match: 4. The CDR3 extends over 14 amino acids. Germline V CDR1 and CDR2: SGHRS, YFSETQ.

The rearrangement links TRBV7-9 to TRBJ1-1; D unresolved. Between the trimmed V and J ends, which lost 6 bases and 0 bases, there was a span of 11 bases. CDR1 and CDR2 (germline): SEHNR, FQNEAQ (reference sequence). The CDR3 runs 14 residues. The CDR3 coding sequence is TGTGCCAGCAGTATTGAGGGTGTGAACACTGAAGCTTTCTTT. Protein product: CASSIEGVNTEAFF.

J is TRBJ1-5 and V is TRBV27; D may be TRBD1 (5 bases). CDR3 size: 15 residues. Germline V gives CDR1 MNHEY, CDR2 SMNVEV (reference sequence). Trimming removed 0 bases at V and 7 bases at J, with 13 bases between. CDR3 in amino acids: CASSLSTVRGQPQHF. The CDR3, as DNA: TGTGCCAGCAGTTTATCGACAGTGAGGGGCCAGCCCCAGCATTTT.

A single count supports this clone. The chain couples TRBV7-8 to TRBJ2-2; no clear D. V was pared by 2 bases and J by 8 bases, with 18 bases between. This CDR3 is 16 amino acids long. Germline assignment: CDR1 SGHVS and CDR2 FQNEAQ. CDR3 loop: CASSLLQPLLSGELFF. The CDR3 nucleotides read TGTGCCAGCAGCTTATTACAGCCGCTATTATCAGGGGAGCTGTTTTTT. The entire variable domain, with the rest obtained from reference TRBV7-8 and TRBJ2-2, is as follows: GAGVSQSPRYKVAKRGQDVALRCDPISGHVSLFWYQQALGQGPEFLTYFQNEAQLDKSGLPSDRFFAERPEGSVSTLKIQRTQQEDSAVYLCASSLLQPLLSGELFFGEGSRLTVL.

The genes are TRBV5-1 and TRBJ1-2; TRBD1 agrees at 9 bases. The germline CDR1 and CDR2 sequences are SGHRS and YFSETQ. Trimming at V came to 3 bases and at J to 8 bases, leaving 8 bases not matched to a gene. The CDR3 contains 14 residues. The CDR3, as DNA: TGCGCCAGCAGCTGGGGGGACAGGGTTGAGGGCTACACCTTC. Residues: CASSWGDRVEGYTF.

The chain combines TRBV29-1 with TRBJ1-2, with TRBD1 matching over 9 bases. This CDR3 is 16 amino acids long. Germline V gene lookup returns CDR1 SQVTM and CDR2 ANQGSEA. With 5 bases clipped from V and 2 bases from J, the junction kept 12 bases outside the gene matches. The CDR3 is CSVPRTGDSANYGYTF. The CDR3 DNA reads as TGCAGCGTTCCTAGGACAGGGGATTCGGCAAACTATGGCTACACCTTC.

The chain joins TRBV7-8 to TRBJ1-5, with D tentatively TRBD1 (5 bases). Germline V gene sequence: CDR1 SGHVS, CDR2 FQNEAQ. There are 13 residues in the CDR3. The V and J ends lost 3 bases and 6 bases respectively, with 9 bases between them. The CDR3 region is CASSFRGAQPQHF. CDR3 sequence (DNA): TGTGCCAGCAGCTTTCGCGGGGCTCAGCCCCAGCATTTT.

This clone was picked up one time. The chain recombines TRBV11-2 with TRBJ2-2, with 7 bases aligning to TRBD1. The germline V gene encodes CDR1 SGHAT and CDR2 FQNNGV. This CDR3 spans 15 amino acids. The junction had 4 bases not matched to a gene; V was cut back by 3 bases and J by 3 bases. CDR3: CASSLGTDYTGELFF. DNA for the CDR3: TGTGCCAGCAGCTTGGGGACAGACTACACCGGGGAGCTGTTTTTT.

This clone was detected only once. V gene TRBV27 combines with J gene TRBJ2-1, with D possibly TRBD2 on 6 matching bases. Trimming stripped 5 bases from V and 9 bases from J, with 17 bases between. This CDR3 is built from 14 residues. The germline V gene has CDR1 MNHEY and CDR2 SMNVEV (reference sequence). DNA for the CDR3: TGTGCCAGCAGTCAGGGACTTCCTAGTGTTGAGCAGTTCTTC. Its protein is CASSQGLPSVEQFF.

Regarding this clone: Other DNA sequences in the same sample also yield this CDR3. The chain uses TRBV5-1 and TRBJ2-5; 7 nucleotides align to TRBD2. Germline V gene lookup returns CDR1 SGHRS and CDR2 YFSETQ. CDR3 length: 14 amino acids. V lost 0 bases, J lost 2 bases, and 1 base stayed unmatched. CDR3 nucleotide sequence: TGCGCCAGCAGCTTGGCGGGGGGACAAGAGACCCAGTACTTC. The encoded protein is CASSLAGGQETQYF.

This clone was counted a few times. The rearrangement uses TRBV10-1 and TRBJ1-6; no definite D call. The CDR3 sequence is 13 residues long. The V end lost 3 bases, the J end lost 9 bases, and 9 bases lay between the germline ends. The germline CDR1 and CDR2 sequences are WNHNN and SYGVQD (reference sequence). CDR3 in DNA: TGCGCCAGCAGTGAAATGTTTGCTTCACCCCTCCACTTT. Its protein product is CASSEMFASPLHF.